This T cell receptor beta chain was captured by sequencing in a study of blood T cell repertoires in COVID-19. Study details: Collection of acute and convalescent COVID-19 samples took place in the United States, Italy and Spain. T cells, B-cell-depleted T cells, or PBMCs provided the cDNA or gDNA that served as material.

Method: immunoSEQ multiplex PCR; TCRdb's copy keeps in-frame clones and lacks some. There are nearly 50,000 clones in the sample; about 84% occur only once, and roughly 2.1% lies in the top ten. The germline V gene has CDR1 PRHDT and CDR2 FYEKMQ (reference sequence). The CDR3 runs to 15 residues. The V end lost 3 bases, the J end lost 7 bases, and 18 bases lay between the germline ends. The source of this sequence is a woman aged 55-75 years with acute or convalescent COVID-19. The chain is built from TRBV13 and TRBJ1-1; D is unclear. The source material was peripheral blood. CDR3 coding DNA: TGTGCCAGCAGCTTCCGCGTTCGCGGGCTAGATGAAGCTTTCTTT. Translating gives CASSFRVRGLDEAFF. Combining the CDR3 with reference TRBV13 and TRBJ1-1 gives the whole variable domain AAGVIQSPRHLIKEKRETATLKCYPIPRHDTVYWYQQGPGQDPQFLISFYEKMQSDKGSIPDRFSAQQFSDYHSELNMSSLELGDSALYFCASSFRVRGLDEAFFGQGTRLTVV.